The source of this TCR beta chain is a study of blood T cells in healthy people across ages. Points from the study as a whole: Per million T cells, the diversity of TCR beta decreased roughly linearly as age advanced.

This clonotype was recorded a few times. Antigen unknown. Germline V CDR1 and CDR2: SQVTM, ANQGSEA. Trimming pared 6 bases from V and 13 bases from J, leaving 12 bases between. The CDR3 length is 9 residues. The donors, healthy Caucasians from Russia, were aged roughly 6 to 100. Sample-barcoded 5' priming and a J-beta primer mix drove a second PCR of about 6 to 12 cycles. TCRdb recomputed calls from the 5' RACE reads with MiXCR, one row per CDR3 protein. The sample includes about 590,000 distinct CDR3 sequences, about 30% of them seen just once. Sequencing was performed on blood. The TCR comes from a woman older than 75 in good health. This chain uses TRBV29-1 with TRBJ1-1; D not resolved. This CDR3 reads CSVEPGIFF. CDR3 nucleotides: TGCAGCGTAGAACCCGGGATTTTCTTT.